A single sample gave rise to the 8 T cell receptor beta chains below, sequenced in a study of T cell repertoires in cytomegalovirus infection. TCRdb fed the reads into MiXCR, producing one record per CDR3 protein. Of 480,000 or so distinct CDR3 sequences listed, around 11% were seen once; the top ten hold 10%. Sequenced sample: PBMCs. All receptors come from a human donor in good health (CMV status not recorded). Some clones in this sample may be carry-over from other donors' samples.

Ten or more counts support this clonotype. The chain links TRBV7-2 to TRBJ2-7; 8 bases line up with TRBD2. Germline V gene sequence: CDR1 SGHTA, CDR2 FQGNSA. With V trimmed by 5 bases and J by 5 bases, 8 bases remained unmatched. This CDR3 contains 14 residues. The CDR3 reads CASSLRQTSDEQYF. In DNA, the CDR3 is TGTGCCAGCAGCCTACGCCAGACTAGCGACGAGCAGTACTTC.

The chain recombines TRBV12-3 or TRBV12-4 with TRBJ1-4, with 9 bases fitting TRBD1. CDR3 length: 14 residues. The ends lost 8 bases at V and 6 bases at J; junction bases unmatched: 7. The CDR3: CASGSRDRDEKLFF. For the CDR3, the DNA is TGTGCCAGCGGGTCCCGGGACAGGGATGAAAAACTGTTTTTT.

The table lists this clonotype with a few counts. V usage is TRBV5-5 and J usage is TRBJ2-7; the D call may be TRBD1 or TRBD2 (5 bases each). V lost 4 bases to trimming and J lost 13 bases, with 24 bases between them. There are 14 residues in the CDR3. The germline V gene encodes CDR1 SGHKS and CDR2 YYEKEE (reference sequence). The CDR3 reads CASSPFRQGPSAYF. The CDR3 DNA is TGTGCCAGCAGCCCCTTTAGGCAGGGACCTTCCGCCTACTTC.

Many counts were recorded for this clonotype. The V and J genes are TRBV19 and TRBJ2-3, with D perhaps matching TRBD1 or TRBD2 (5 bases each). The CDR3 is 16 amino acids. Germline loops: CDR1 LNHDA, CDR2 SQIVND (reference sequence). The V end lost 6 bases, the J end lost 3 bases, and 19 bases lay between the germline ends. This chain's CDR3 is CASRGPGRSLTDTQYF. CDR3 DNA sequence: TGTGCCAGTAGAGGGCCGGGACGATCTCTGACAGATACGCAGTATTTT.

This clonotype was seen at least ten times. The V call is TRBV7-2, the J call TRBJ1-4; no clear D. This CDR3 has 12 residues. Germline values: CDR1 SGHTA, CDR2 FQGNSA. V shed 2 bases and J shed 8 bases, with 6 bases lying between them. The CDR3 reads CASSLNSEKLFF. CDR3 in DNA: TGTGCCAGCAGCTTAAATTCCGAAAAACTGTTTTTT.

This clonotype was detected ten times or more. J is TRBJ2-2 and V is TRBV24-1, with a tentative D call TRBD1 (5 bases). Trimming took 6 bases from V and 3 from J, leaving 13 bases between them. This CDR3 is 15 amino acids long. Germline V gives CDR1 KGHDR, CDR2 SFDVKD. The CDR3, as DNA: TGTGCCACCAGTTCTCCCAGGGAAGACACCGGGGAGCTGTTTTTT. Amino acids: CATSSPREDTGELFF.

This clonotype was seen many times. This chain connects TRBV11-2 to TRBJ2-1; the D call may be TRBD1 or TRBD2 (6 bases each). Germline-derived CDR1 and CDR2 are SGHAT and FQNNGV. The CDR3 is 17 residues long. Between the trimmed V and J ends, which lost 7 bases and 6 bases, there was a span of 25 bases. CDR3 loop: CASTALLPSKGGNEQFF. The CDR3 DNA reads as TGTGCCAGCACCGCGCTGCTACCCTCAAAGGGGGGCAATGAGCAGTTCTTC. The full variable domain, in which reference TRBV11-2 and TRBJ2-1 provide the parts outside the CDR3, is EAGVAQSPRYKIIEKRQSVAFWCNPISGHATLYWYQQILGQGPKLLIQFQNNGVVDDSQLPKDRFSAERLKGVDSTLKIQPAKLEDSAVYLCASTALLPSKGGNEQFFGPGTRLTVL.

In this sample, this clonotype turned up many times. V gene TRBV2 combines with J gene TRBJ2-3, with TRBD2 matching over 7 bases. The CDR3 loop spans 12 amino acids. CDR1 SNHLY and CDR2 FYNNEI come from the germline V gene. With V trimmed by 6 bases and J by 5 bases, 2 bases remained unmatched. The CDR3 DNA is TGTGCCAGCAGCCGGGAGGTAGATACGCAGTATTTT. It yields the protein CASSREVDTQYF.